This TCR beta chain was captured in a study of cytomegalovirus exposure and HLA in healthy donors. Germline V lookup: CDR1 SGDLS, CDR2 YYNGEE. The CDR3 runs to 14 residues. V was pared by 3 bases and J by 7 bases, with 13 bases between. Healthy bone marrow donors supplied every sample. Broader study findings: A link between a missense DCLRE1C variant and TCR beta V- and J-gene trimming emerged from a later analysis.

This clone has just a few counts. What it binds is unknown. It was with 60 Vbeta and 13 Jbeta primers that the PCR ran. Clones were sequenced by immunoSEQ multiplex PCR, and TCRdb holds only the in-frame ones, with some missing. The sample comprises some 190,000 clones, about 9% of which are singletons, and over 1% rests with the top ten. Specimen: PBMCs. The rearrangement links TRBV9 to TRBJ2-2; no clear D. The clonotype comes from a woman aged 25 to 39 in good health and CMV-seropositive. As DNA, the CDR3 is TGTGCCAGCAGCGGCGCTAACCAGGTCGGGGAGCTGTTTTTT. It encodes CASSGANQVGELFF.